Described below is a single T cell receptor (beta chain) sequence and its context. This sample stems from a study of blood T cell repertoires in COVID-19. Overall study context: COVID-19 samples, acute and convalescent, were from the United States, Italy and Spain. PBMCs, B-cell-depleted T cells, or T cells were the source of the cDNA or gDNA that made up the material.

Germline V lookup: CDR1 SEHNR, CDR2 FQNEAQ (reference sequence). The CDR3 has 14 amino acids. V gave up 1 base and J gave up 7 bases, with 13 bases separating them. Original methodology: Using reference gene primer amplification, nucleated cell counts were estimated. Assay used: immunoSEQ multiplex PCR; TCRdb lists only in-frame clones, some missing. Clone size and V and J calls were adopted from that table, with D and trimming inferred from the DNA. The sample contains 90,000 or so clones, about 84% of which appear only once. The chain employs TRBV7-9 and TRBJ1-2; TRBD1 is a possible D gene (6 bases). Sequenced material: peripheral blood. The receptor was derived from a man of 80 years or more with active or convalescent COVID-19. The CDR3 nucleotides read TGTGCCAGCAGCTTAGAAGCAGGGGTTAGTGGCTACACCTTC. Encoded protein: CASSLEAGVSGYTF.